The rows below give T cell receptor beta chains drawn from one sample of a study of ipilimumab plus nivolumab after autologous stem cell transplantation. TCRdb keeps only in-frame clones here, not all; method: immunoSEQ multiplex PCR. The sample has over 35,000 clones, about 92% seen once; the top ten hold 0.75% to 1%. The material was PBMCs, obtained in a trial of ipilimumab plus nivolumab as post-transplant consolidation. The receptors were sampled from a male donor with multiple myeloma. Both conserved end residues are part of each CDR3. Fields, in order: D gene, J gene, clone size, V gene, CDR3 DNA, CDR3 protein. D genes are given only for firm matches. The size field is filled for only some rows; it gives once, few, many or a size class.

.	TRBJ1-5	.	TRBV28	TGTGCCAGCAGTTTACCCAGATATCAGCCCCAGCATTTT	CASSLPRYQPQHF
TRBD1	TRBJ1-2	.	TRBV27	TGTGCCAGCAGTCCCCTTCGACAGGGGCAGTATGGCTACACCTTC	CASSPLRQGQYGYTF
.	TRBJ2-2	once	TRBV5-1	TGCGCCAGCAGCCCGGGACACTTGAACACCGGGGAGCTGTTTTTT	CASSPGHLNTGELFF
TRBD1	TRBJ1-5	once	TRBV4-1	TGCGCCAGCAGCCAACAAAGGACAGGGACGAGCAATCAGCCCCAGCATTTT	CASSQQRTGTSNQPQHF
.	TRBJ1-1	.	TRBV7-9	TGTGCCAGCAGCCAGCTACAGGGCCAAGCTTTCTTT	CASSQLQGQAFF
.	TRBJ1-2	.	TRBV6-5	TGTGCCAGCAGTTACCGCCGGGGGGCGATGGCTTATGGCTACACCTTC	CASSYRRGAMAYGYTF
.	TRBJ1-5	.	TRBV7-9	TGTGCCAGCAGCCGCGGGGGCCTCAGGGGCAATCAGCCCCAGCATTTT	CASSRGGLRGNQPQHF
.	TRBJ2-1	.	TRBV7-9	TGTGCCAGCAGCTTCAGGCAGGGAGGCTACAATGAGCAGTTCTTC	CASSFRQGGYNEQFF
.	TRBJ1-3	.	TRBV18	TGTGCCAGCTCACCAAAACAGGAGAGCTCTGGAAACACCATATATTTT	CASSPKQESSGNTIYF
.	TRBJ1-5	.	TRBV7-2	TGTGCCAGCAGCTTAGGGGGCTGGCAGCCCCAGCATTTT	CASSLGGWQPQHF
.	TRBJ2-1	once	TRBV6-4	TGTGCCAGCAGTGGGGGCCCGTACAATGAGCAGTTCTTC	CASSGGPYNEQFF
.	TRBJ2-1	.	TRBV6-5	TGTGCCAGCAGTATTGGCTCGTTAGGCAATGAGCAGTTCTTC	CASSIGSLGNEQFF
.	TRBJ1-1	.	TRBV28	TGTGCCAGCAGTTTAGGGCGCGACAACACTGAAGCTTTCTTT	CASSLGRDNTEAFF
.	TRBJ1-5	.	TRBV5-5	TGTGCCAGCAGCTTCCCTTATAGCAATCAGCCCCAGCATTTT	CASSFPYSNQPQHF
.	TRBJ1-5	.	TRBV4-3	TGCGCCAGCAGCCAAGAGGAGACCTTGCGGCAGCCCCAGCATTTT	CASSQEETLRQPQHF
TRBD2	TRBJ2-3	.	TRBV9	TGTGCCAGCAGCCCACCCGGACTAGCGGGACAAGATACGCAGTATTTT	CASSPPGLAGQDTQYF